Listed here are 31 T cell receptor beta chains from one sample, sequenced in a study of blood T cell repertoires in COVID-19 (TCRdb year 2020). Receptor amplification or capture employed the immunoSEQ multiplex PCR assay. TCRdb took this table from immuneACCESS and kept in-frame rearrangements with V and J called. Such tables lack part of the clones; where checked against another copy, unresolved V genes explain under half of the gap, and the rest is unexplained. This sample is represented by 25,000 to 35,000 clones; 70% to 90% of them were singletons. The top ten clones comprise roughly 9.1% of the sample. The sequencing sample was made of peripheral blood. The receptors derive from a man of 80 years or more with active COVID-19.

The chain employs TRBV10-3 and TRBJ2-7; a possible D gene is TRBD2 (6 bases). CDR3 length equals 13 residues. In germline, CDR1 is ENHRY, CDR2 SYGVKD. V was trimmed by 4 bases and J by 2 bases, leaving 9 bases between them. The CDR3 loop reads CAISAGTAYEQYF. Written as DNA, the CDR3 is TGTGCCATCAGTGCGGGGACTGCCTACGAGCAGTACTTC.

V and J are TRBV21-1 and TRBJ2-2; the table gives TRBD1 as D, unverified against the DNA. TRBV21-1 is a known pseudogene. CDR3 length: 15 residues. In DNA form, the CDR3 reads TGTGCCAGCAGCAACCGGACAGCGAACACCGGGGAGCTGTTTTTT. Its protein is CASSNRTANTGELFF.

The V and J genes are TRBV29-1 and TRBJ1-2; D is uncertain. Germline values: CDR1 SQVTM, CDR2 ANQGSEA. There are 10 residues in the CDR3. The V end was cut by 5 bases, the J end by 6 bases, with 7 bases between. The CDR3 spells CSVYQDGYTF. CDR3 nucleotide sequence: TGCAGCGTTTATCAGGATGGCTACACCTTC.

The chain uses TRBV4-2 and TRBJ2-3, with 7 bases aligning to TRBD2. Per the germline V gene, CDR1 is LGHNA and CDR2 is YNFKEQ. The V and J ends lost 4 bases and 0 bases, in that order; junction bases with no gene match: 7. The length of the CDR3 is 16 residues. The CDR3 here is CASSLRVGGSTDTQYF. The CDR3 DNA reads as TGTGCCAGCAGCCTCCGGGTCGGGGGGAGCACAGATACGCAGTATTTT.

The genes are TRBV4-2 and TRBJ2-3, with 14 bases that match TRBD2. Germline V gene data show CDR1 as LGHNA and CDR2 as YNFKEQ. The CDR3 consists of 16 residues. Trimming took 3 bases from V and 5 from J; bases not matched to a gene: 4. CDR3 protein: CASSQTSGGARDTQYF. CDR3 nucleotides: TGTGCCAGCAGCCAGACTAGCGGGGGGGCGAGAGATACGCAGTATTTT.

The chain recombines TRBV2 with TRBJ1-1; unclear D gene. Trimming took 5 bases from V and 1 from J, leaving 8 bases between them. The germline V gene has CDR1 SNHLY and CDR2 FYNNEI. The CDR3 runs 13 residues. The chain's CDR3 is CASSQARNTEAFF. CDR3 DNA: TGTGCCAGCAGTCAGGCGAGGAACACTGAAGCTTTCTTT.

This clone was observed a handful of times. The chain is built from TRBV27 and TRBJ2-7, with TRBD1 matching 9 bases. V lost 5 bases and J lost 1; bases outside the gene matches: 3. The CDR3 is made up of 14 amino acids. CDR1 and CDR2 from the germline V gene are MNHEY and SMNVEV (reference sequence). The CDR3 sequence: CASSVGTGSYEQYF. The CDR3 bases are TGTGCCAGCAGTGTTGGGACAGGGTCCTACGAGCAGTACTTC.

This clone was detected once. The chain carries TRBV18 and TRBJ2-7; the D gene is possibly TRBD2 (5 bases). V was cut by 3 bases and J by 3 bases, with 9 bases left in between. CDR1 is KGHSH and CDR2 is LQKENI in the germline V gene. The CDR3 extends over 13 amino acids. Here the CDR3 DNA reads TGTGCCAGCTCACCCCCGGGGAACTACGAGCAGTACTTC. This codes for CASSPPGNYEQYF.

A few counts support this clone. The chain recombines TRBV2 with TRBJ1-2; 9 nucleotides match TRBD1. Germline V CDR1 and CDR2: SNHLY, FYNNEI. V lost 5 bases to trimming and J lost 2 bases; unmatched junction nucleotides: 9. The CDR3 has 16 residues. CDR3 DNA sequence: TGTGCCAGCAGTCCAGGCTTAGGACAGGGGAACTATGGCTACACCTTC. Its protein is CASSPGLGQGNYGYTF.

The J gene is TRBJ1-1, the V gene TRBV5-1; the D is unclear. The CDR3 is made up of 19 amino acids. CDR1 is SGHRS, CDR2 YFSETQ, per germline. Trimming shortened V by 5 bases and J by 1 base, and 27 bases separated the two germline ends. The CDR3 here is CASSFRPSPTQAQNTEAFF. The CDR3 nucleotides are TGCGCCAGCAGTTTTCGGCCCTCACCCACCCAGGCCCAGAACACTGAAGCTTTCTTT.

This chain's CDR3 is CAWADTYNEQFF. The CDR3 nucleotides read TGTGCCTGGGCAGACACGTACAATGAGCAGTTCTTC. The chain links TRBV30 to TRBJ2-1; D is ambiguous. CDR1 and CDR2 from the germline V gene are GTSNPN and SVGIG (reference sequence). Trimming stripped 5 bases from V and 4 bases from J, with 9 bases between. The CDR3 covers 12 residues.

This clone appeared a few times. The chain is built from TRBV7-2 and TRBJ2-5; 7 nucleotides agree with TRBD1. The V segment lost 8 bases and the J segment 5 bases; nucleotides outside the gene matches: 11. Germline CDR1 and CDR2: SGHTA and FQGNSA. This CDR3 has 14 residues. The CDR3 DNA reads as TGTGCCAGCCGGAAACAGGGGCCCAGGGAGACCCAGTACTTC. Translating it yields CASRKQGPRETQYF.

The chain links TRBV30 to TRBJ2-1; D unclear. V lost 1 base to trimming and J lost 0 bases, with 7 bases between them. The CDR3 spans 14 residues. The germline CDR1 and CDR2 sequences are GTSNPN and SVGIG (reference sequence). CDR3 amino acids: CAWSAGPSYNEQFF. DNA of the CDR3: TGTGCCTGGAGTGCAGGTCCCTCCTACAATGAGCAGTTCTTC.

This clone showed up just a few times. This chain joins TRBV11-2 and TRBJ2-5; a weak D match, TRBD1 (6 bases). The CDR3 has 15 amino acids. Per the germline V gene, CDR1 is SGHAT and CDR2 is FQNNGV. V gave up 0 bases and J gave up 6 bases, with 14 bases separating them. CDR3 in DNA: TGTGCCAGCAGCTTAGACAACAGGGTCGAGAAGACCCAGTACTTC. This sequence encodes CASSLDNRVEKTQYF.

The V and J genes are TRBV27 and TRBJ1-3; D not certain. Trimming removed 6 bases from V and 0 bases from J, with 6 bases in between. CDR1 is MNHEY, CDR2 SMNVEV, per germline (reference sequence). The CDR3 covers 13 residues. The CDR3 DNA reads TGTGCCAGCAGCCGGGTCTCTGGAAACACCATATATTTT. It translates to CASSRVSGNTIYF.

This chain uses TRBV4-3 with TRBJ1-1; 8 bases map to TRBD1. The CDR3 is made up of 19 amino acids. Germline CDR1 LGHNA, CDR2 YSLEER. V lost 5 bases and J lost 4; bases outside the gene matches: 21. For the CDR3, the DNA is TGCGCCAGCAGCTCTGGGGCAGGGGGCCTCGCGTTGAGGGGCACTGAAGCTTTCTTT. Its translation: CASSSGAGGLALRGTEAFF.

This clone was seen only a few times. This sequence joins TRBV19 and TRBJ1-2, with D possibly being TRBD1 (5 bases). Germline values: CDR1 LNHDA, CDR2 SQIVND (reference sequence). CDR3 size: 12 residues. Deletions cut 5 bases from V and 8 bases from J, with 12 bases between. CDR3 sequence reads: CASSLWQGGYTF. CDR3 DNA sequence: TGTGCCAGTAGTCTTTGGCAGGGCGGCTACACCTTC.

V and J are TRBV3-1 (or the pseudogene TRBV3-2) and TRBJ2-7, with D perhaps TRBD1 (5 bases). The V gene lost 4 bases and the J gene lost 6 bases, with 10 bases spanning the gap. The germline V gene has CDR1 LGHDT and CDR2 YNNKEL (reference sequence). CDR3 length equals 12 residues. The CDR3 reads CASSRRQTEQYF. CDR3 DNA: TGTGCCAGCAGCCGCCGACAGACCGAGCAGTACTTC.

J is TRBJ1-3 and V is TRBV13; maybe TRBD1 (5 bases). This CDR3 contains 14 residues. V was cut by 5 bases and J by 0 bases, with 8 bases left in between. Germline loops: CDR1 PRHDT, CDR2 FYEKMQ (reference sequence). The CDR3 coding sequence is TGTGCCAGCAGCCGAAGGGGCTCTGGAAACACCATATATTTT. It specifies CASSRRGSGNTIYF.

The V gene is TRBV7-9, the J gene TRBJ2-3, with D hard to call. Trimming cost V 3 bases and J 1 base, with 11 bases left between them. CDR1 and CDR2 (germline): SEHNR, FQNEAQ (reference sequence). The CDR3 runs to 15 residues. The CDR3 region is CASSLMGQGTDTQYF. As DNA, the CDR3 is TGTGCCAGCAGCTTGATGGGCCAGGGCACAGATACGCAGTATTTT.

The chain is built from TRBV7-9 and TRBJ2-3, with 10 bases identical to TRBD2. Germline-derived CDR1 and CDR2 are SEHNR and FQNEAQ (reference sequence). The J segment lost 4 bases and the V segment lost 6 bases, leaving 7 bases of the junction unmatched. This CDR3 is built from 15 residues. CDR3 sequence reads: CASREAGGPADTQYF. The DNA for the CDR3 is TGTGCCAGCAGGGAAGCGGGGGGGCCCGCAGATACGCAGTATTTT.

The chain couples TRBV28 to TRBJ1-1; no clear D. The CDR3 runs to 13 residues. Germline values: CDR1 MDHEN, CDR2 SYDVKM. The germline V and J ends were trimmed by 6 bases and 4 bases, with 12 bases remaining between them. CDR3 protein: CASSRSGSTEAFF. The CDR3 DNA is TGTGCCAGCAGCCGCTCGGGAAGCACTGAAGCTTTCTTT.

The V call is TRBV29-1, the J call TRBJ2-7; D may be TRBD2 (7 bases). The CDR3 extends over 13 amino acids. V was pared by 7 bases and J by 7 bases, with 20 bases between. CDR1 is SQVTM, CDR2 ANQGSEA, per germline. This CDR3 reads CSGSLGAGAEQYF. The CDR3 DNA reads TGCAGCGGGTCCCTGGGGGCGGGGGCTGAGCAGTACTTC.

The chain joins TRBV5-1 to TRBJ2-7, with 8 bases matching TRBD2. Germline V gene sequence: CDR1 SGHRS, CDR2 YFSETQ. V was clipped by 4 bases and J by 0 bases; unmatched bases: 6. The CDR3 contains 15 residues. CDR3 in amino acids: CASSLGRASSYEQYF. The CDR3 nucleotides are TGCGCCAGCAGCCTCGGGAGGGCAAGCTCCTACGAGCAGTACTTC.

In DNA form, the CDR3 reads TGCGCCAGCAGCTACGGACAGGGGGCGTATGGCTACACCTTC. Translating gives CASSYGQGAYGYTF. V and J are TRBV5-1 and TRBJ1-2, with 11 bases identical to TRBD1. Germline CDR1 SGHRS, CDR2 YFSETQ. J lost 5 bases, V lost 3 bases, and 3 bases had no gene match. This CDR3 spans 14 amino acids.

The J gene is TRBJ1-1, the V gene TRBV18, with D maybe TRBD1 (5 bases). The CDR3 has 14 residues. Germline V gene data show CDR1 as KGHSH and CDR2 as LQKENI. Between the trimmed V and J ends, which lost 3 bases and 7 bases, there was a span of 15 bases. The CDR3 DNA is TGTGCCAGCTCACCCGACAGAGCCGACGATGAAGCTTTCTTT. As protein: CASSPDRADDEAFF.

The chain has TRBV12-3 or TRBV12-4 and TRBJ1-6; D may be TRBD1 (6 bases). The V end lost 6 bases, the J end lost 9 bases, and 12 bases lay between the germline ends. CDR3 size: 13 residues. The CDR3 spells CASRLGQTSPLHF. CDR3 in DNA: TGTGCCAGCAGACTCGGACAGACTTCACCCCTCCACTTT.

The gene calls are TRBV7-9 and TRBJ1-1; 9 bases match TRBD1. V lost 5 bases, J lost 11 bases, and 6 bases stayed unmatched. The CDR3 has 12 amino acids. Per germline, CDR1 SEHNR and CDR2 FQNEAQ (reference sequence). CDR3 sequence: CASSPADRGAFF. Written as DNA, the CDR3 is TGTGCCAGCAGCCCCGCGGACAGGGGCGCTTTCTTT.

This clone was detected only a few times. This sample includes further DNA sequences coding for the same CDR3. This sequence joins TRBV5-1 and TRBJ1-2; no clear D. V lost 4 bases and J lost 1, with 11 bases in between. Germline loops: CDR1 SGHRS, CDR2 YFSETQ. The CDR3 extends over 14 amino acids. CDR3 DNA sequence: TGCGCCAGCAGCCCTAGCCCGGGTAACTATGGCTACACCTTC. Its translation: CASSPSPGNYGYTF.

CDR3 region: CATSYSGGTYTDTQYF. In DNA, the CDR3 is TGTGCCACCAGCTACAGCGGGGGAACCTACACAGATACGCAGTATTTT. The chain is built from TRBV15 and TRBJ2-3; 8 bases fit TRBD2. J gave up 2 bases and V 5 bases, and 9 bases lay outside the gene matches. Germline assignment: CDR1 LNHNV and CDR2 YYDKDF (reference sequence). The CDR3 runs to 16 residues.

This sequence joins TRBV5-1 and TRBJ1-1; maybe TRBD1 (6 bases). This CDR3 has 17 residues. Trimming removed 2 bases at V and 0 bases at J, with 17 bases between. CDR1 and CDR2 from the germline V gene are SGHRS and YFSETQ. The CDR3 nucleotides read TGCGCCAGCAGCTTAATGGGGGCGCAGGAATTGAACACTGAAGCTTTCTTT. Its translation: CASSLMGAQELNTEAFF.